This T cell receptor (beta chain) emerged from a study of T cell repertoires in cytomegalovirus infection (dated by TCRdb to 2018 to 2020). General notes on the study: Donor HLA type was relevant to the analysis, because carriage of CMV infection together with the matching HLA type was indicated by public TCR beta signatures.

This clonotype was recorded once. What this receptor recognizes is not known. The input lacks base qualities; no much larger clone sits a single base away. Resting on one read, the evidence is weak. Instrument used: Illumina HiSeq 1500. In-frame beta chains were kept once TCRdb had trimmed the public reads at Q25 with fastp and called clones with MiXCR. Each CDR3 protein gets just one entry, which takes the most common genes and DNA from the rows behind it. The sample contains about 150,000 distinct CDR3 sequences, about a quarter of them found a single time. Approximately 9.9% of the sample is in the top ten clones. V loses 6 bases at its end and J loses 0 bases; junction bases beyond the gene matches: 7. According to the germline V gene, CDR1 reads SNHLY and CDR2 reads FYNNEI. The cysteine opens and the phenylalanine closes a CDR3 of 17 amino acids. The only DNA kept is the CDR3, 51 bases in frame from the first base.

Study-level results and caveats: In both this cohort and an independent cohort of under 450 donors, the cumulative frequency of public TCR beta family members distinguished carriers of CMV infection plus the relevant HLA type. The ex vivo response was dominated by HLA-C-restricted CMV-specific TCR beta clonotypes, which also provided the single most frequent clonotype in two of eight donors.

Sequencing was performed on PBMCs. This sequence uses TRBV2 and TRBJ2-6, with 8 junctional bases fitting TRBD1. This TCR came from a human donor in good health (CMV status not recorded). Some clones in this sample may be carry-over from other donors' samples. The CDR3 amino acid sequence is: CASSVDRANSGANVLTF. The base sequence is TGTGCCAGCAGCGTGGACAGGGCCAACTCTGGGGCCAACGTCCTGACTTTC.